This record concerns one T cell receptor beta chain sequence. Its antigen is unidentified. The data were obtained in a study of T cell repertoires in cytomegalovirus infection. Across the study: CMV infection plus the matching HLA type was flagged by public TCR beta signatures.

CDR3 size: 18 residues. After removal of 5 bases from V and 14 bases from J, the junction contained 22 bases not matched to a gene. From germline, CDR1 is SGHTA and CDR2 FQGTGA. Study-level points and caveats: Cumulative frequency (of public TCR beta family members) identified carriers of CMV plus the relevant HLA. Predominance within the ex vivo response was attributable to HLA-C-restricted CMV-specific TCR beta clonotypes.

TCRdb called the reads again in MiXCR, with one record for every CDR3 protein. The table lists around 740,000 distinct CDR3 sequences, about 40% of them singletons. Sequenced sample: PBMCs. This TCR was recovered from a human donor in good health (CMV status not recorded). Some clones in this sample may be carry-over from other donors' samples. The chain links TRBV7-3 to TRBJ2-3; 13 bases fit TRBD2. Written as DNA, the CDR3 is TGTGCCAGCAGCCCGACCCACGGACTAGCGGGGGCCTGGGAAGTTAGGTATTTT. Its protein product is CASSPTHGLAGAWEVRYF.